This T cell receptor (beta chain) comes out of a study of T cells in Graves' hyperthyroidism and ophthalmopathy. This CDR3 is built from 16 residues. Germline V gives CDR1 MNHEY, CDR2 SMNVEV (reference sequence). Trimming at V came to 5 bases and at J to 0 bases, leaving 6 bases not matched to a gene. Many counts were recorded for this clonotype. Its antigen is currently unknown. Overall study findings and caveats: Ophthalmopathy got predicted by the model a median approximately 6.4 months before its onset. Also found in blood were most expanded thyroid clonotypes above 0.001.

RNA transcripts gave rise to amplified TCR beta CDR3 regions. First-round RT-PCR of the TCR CDR3 relied on the HTBI primer set. A single record per CDR3 protein comes from TCRdb applying MiXCR to the multiplex PCR reads. The table shows hundreds of thousands of distinct CDR3 sequences, with roughly 15% occurring only once. This sequence was found in a woman aged 40 to 55 with Graves' ophthalmopathy. The chain has TRBV27 and TRBJ2-5; 10 bases align to TRBD1. Sample: blood. The CDR3 DNA follows: TGTGCCAGCAGTCCCCGACAGGGGGCCGACCAAGAGACCCAGTACTTC. Its translation: CASSPRQGADQETQYF.